This TCR beta chain comes out of a study of T cell responses to AZD1222 COVID-19 vaccine. Study summary: Investigators merged groups given second doses at roughly 4 or roughly 12 weeks.

Comment on this clone: Its antigen is unidentified.

V was trimmed by 5 bases and J by 2 bases, leaving 4 bases between them. The CDR3 is made up of 12 amino acids. Germline V gene sequence: CDR1 KGHSH, CDR2 LQKENI. Repertoires were generated with immunoSEQ multiplex PCR, while TCRdb's copy carries only in-frame clones and drops some. The repertoire holds about 140,000 clones, with 80% to 95% as singletons. Findings and limits, study-wide: A reported finding is that nearly half of spike-specific TCRs target unmutated variant regions.

This receptor was obtained from an adult in good health. The J gene is TRBJ1-3, the V gene TRBV18; D gene ambiguous. The specimen was peripheral blood, collected on day 0 of AZD1222 vaccination. DNA of the CDR3: TGTGCCAGCTCAACTCCTGGAAACACCATATATTTT. Translation: CASSTPGNTIYF.